The T cell receptor beta chain under discussion was sequenced for a study of PD-1 blockade in classical Hodgkin lymphoma. Study overall: Every 2 weeks, patients had 3 mg/kg nivolumab intravenously.

Assay used: immunoSEQ multiplex PCR; TCRdb lists only in-frame clones, some missing. The data show 12,000 or so clones, with 85% seen just once and about 31% held by the top ten. Overall study findings and caveats: Healthy donors reportedly exceeded newly diagnosed patients in baseline TCR diversity. Patients who began taking nivolumab under 1 year after ASCT were left out.

This CDR3 has 12 residues. In germline, CDR1 is MNHNS, CDR2 SASEGT. With 5 bases removed from V and 8 bases from J, the gap between germline ends came to 10 bases. Each patient relapsed following autologous stem cell transplantation, and prior brentuximab vedotin exposure differed. Comment on this clone: Antigen unknown.

The material sequenced was peripheral blood mononuclear cells (PBMCs), taken at baseline. The rearrangement uses TRBV6-1 and TRBJ2-1; no clear D. The source of this sequence is a human donor with classical Hodgkin lymphoma. CDR3 protein: CASSLQTDEQFF. The CDR3 region has the DNA TGTGCCAGCAGTCTTCAGACCGATGAGCAGTTCTTC.